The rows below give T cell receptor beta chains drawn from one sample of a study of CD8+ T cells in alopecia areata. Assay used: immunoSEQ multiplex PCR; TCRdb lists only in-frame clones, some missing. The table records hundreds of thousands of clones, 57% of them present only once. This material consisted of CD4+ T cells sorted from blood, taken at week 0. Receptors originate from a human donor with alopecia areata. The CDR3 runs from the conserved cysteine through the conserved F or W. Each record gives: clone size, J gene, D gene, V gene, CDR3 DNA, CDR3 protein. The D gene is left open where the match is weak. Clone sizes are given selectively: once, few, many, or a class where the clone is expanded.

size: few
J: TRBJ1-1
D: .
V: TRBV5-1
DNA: TGCGCCAGCAGCCGACAGAACACTGAAGCTTTCTTT
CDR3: CASSRQNTEAFF

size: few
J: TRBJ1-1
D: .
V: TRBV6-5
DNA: TGTGCCAGCAGTTACAACAGTCAGGGACGGATCACTGAAGCTTTCTTT
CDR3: CASSYNSQGRITEAFF

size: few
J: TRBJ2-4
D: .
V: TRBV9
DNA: TGTGCCAGCAGCGTAGGTGGCCGCGGCATTCAGTACTTC
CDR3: CASSVGGRGIQYF

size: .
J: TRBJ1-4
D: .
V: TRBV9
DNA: TGTGCCAGCAGCTTCACCGCAACTAATGAAAAACTGTTTTTT
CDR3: CASSFTATNEKLFF

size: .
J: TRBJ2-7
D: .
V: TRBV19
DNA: TGTGCCAGTAGATCCGGACGGACCTCCTACGAGCAGTACTTC
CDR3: CASRSGRTSYEQYF

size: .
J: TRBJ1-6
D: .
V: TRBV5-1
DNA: TGCGCCAGCAGCTTGGATAGGGGAGGAGGTTCACCCCTCCACTTT
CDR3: CASSLDRGGGSPLHF

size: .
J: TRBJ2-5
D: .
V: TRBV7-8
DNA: TGTGCCAGCAGCCCCCGGAGGGAGACCCAGTACTTC
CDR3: CASSPRRETQYF

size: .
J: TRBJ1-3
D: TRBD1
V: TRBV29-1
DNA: TGCAGCGTAAAGACAGGGGCCCACCATCCCTCTGGAAACACCATATATTTT
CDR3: CSVKTGAHHPSGNTIYF

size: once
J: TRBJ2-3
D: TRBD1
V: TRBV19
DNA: TGTGCCAGTAGTTCACAGGGGGCAGGAGATACGCAGTATTTT
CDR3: CASSSQGAGDTQYF

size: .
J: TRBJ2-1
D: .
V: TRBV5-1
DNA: TGCGCCAGCAGCTTGAATACAGGGATCTACAATGAGCAGTTCTTC
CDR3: CASSLNTGIYNEQFF

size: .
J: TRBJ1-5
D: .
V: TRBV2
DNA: TGTGCCAGCAGTGTTCTGGGTAATCAGCCCCAGCATTTT
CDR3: CASSVLGNQPQHF

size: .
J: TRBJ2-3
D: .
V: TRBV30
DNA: TGTGCCTGGAAAGTCACCCATCCGAGCACAGATACGCAGTATTTT
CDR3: CAWKVTHPSTDTQYF

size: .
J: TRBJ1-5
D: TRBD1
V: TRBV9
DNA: TGTGCCAGCAGCCCCAGTAGTGGAGACAGGGGAGAGCCCCAGCATTTT
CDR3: CASSPSSGDRGEPQHF

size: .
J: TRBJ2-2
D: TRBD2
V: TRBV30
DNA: TGTGCCTGGTCGCGGGGGATGCAAACCGGGGAGCTGTTTTTT
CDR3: CAWSRGMQTGELFF

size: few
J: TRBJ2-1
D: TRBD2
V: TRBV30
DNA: TGTGCCTGGGGGGGACTAGCGGGAGGCAATGAGCAGTTCTTC
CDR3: CAWGGLAGGNEQFF

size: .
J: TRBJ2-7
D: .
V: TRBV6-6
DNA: TGTGCCAGCACCACAGGGAGCTCCTACGAGCAGTACTTC
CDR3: CASTTGSSYEQYF

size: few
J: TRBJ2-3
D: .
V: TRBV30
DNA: TGTGCCTGGAGCGGGAGCACAGATACGCAGTATTTT
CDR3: CAWSGSTDTQYF

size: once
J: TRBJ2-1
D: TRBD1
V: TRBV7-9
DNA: TGTGCCAGCAGCTTAGAGGGACAGGGGGCCTCGGGTTTCTTC
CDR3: CASSLEGQGASGFF

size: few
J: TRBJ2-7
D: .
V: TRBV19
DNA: TGTGCCAGTAGTATGCGAACAGGCCGGGGCGAGCAGTACTTC
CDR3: CASSMRTGRGEQYF

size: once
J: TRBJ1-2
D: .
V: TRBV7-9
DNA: TGTGCCAGCAGGGACAGTTATGGCTACACCTTC
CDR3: CASRDSYGYTF

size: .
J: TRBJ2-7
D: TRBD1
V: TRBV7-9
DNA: TGTGCCAGCAGCTGGGGGGACAGGGCCCACGAGCAGTACTTC
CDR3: CASSWGDRAHEQYF

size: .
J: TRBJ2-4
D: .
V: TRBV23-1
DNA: TGCGCCAGCATCCCTTCGGGTCGCCCCAAAAACATTCAGTACTTC
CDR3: CASIPSGRPKNIQYF

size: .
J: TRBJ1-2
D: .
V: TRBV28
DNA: TGTGCCAGCAGTTTATCCGGGACGGCCTATGGCTACACCTTC
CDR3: CASSLSGTAYGYTF

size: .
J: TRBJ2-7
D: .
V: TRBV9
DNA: TGTGCCAGCAGCGCAGTTACCGGGACCCCCGCCGAGCAGTACTTC
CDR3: CASSAVTGTPAEQYF

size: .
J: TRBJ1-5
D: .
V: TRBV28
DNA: TGTGCCAGCAGTAAAGAAACAGGGACAAGGCCCCAGCATTTT
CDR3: CASSKETGTRPQHF

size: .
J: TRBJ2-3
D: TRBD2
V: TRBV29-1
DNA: TGCAGCGCGCTTGGTCCAGCGGGGGGTCGAGATACGCAGTATTTT
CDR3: CSALGPAGGRDTQYF

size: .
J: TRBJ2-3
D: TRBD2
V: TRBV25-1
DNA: TGTGCCAGCAGTGACCACCGACTAGCGGGGATCACAGATACGCAGTATTTT
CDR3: CASSDHRLAGITDTQYF

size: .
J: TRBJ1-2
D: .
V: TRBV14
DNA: TGTGCCAGCAGCCAAGATGGTAGGGATCAATATGGCTACACCTTC
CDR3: CASSQDGRDQYGYTF

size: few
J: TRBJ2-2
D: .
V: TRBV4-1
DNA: TGCGCCAGCAGCCAAGTTGGGGACCGAGTCACCGGGGAGCTGTTTTTT
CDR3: CASSQVGDRVTGELFF

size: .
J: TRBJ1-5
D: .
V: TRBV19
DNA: TGTGCCAGTAGTATTCTGACAGGTGCCAATCAGCCCCAGCATTTT
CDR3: CASSILTGANQPQHF

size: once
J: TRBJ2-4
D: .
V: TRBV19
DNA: TGTGCCAGTAGTACTGGGGCCAAAAACATTCAGTACTTC
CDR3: CASSTGAKNIQYF

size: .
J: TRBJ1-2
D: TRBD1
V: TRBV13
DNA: TGTGCCAGCAGCCCGACCACCGACAGGGTCTATGGCTACACCTTC
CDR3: CASSPTTDRVYGYTF

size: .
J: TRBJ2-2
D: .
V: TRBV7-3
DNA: TGTGCCAGCAGTCCATCCGGGACCACGAACACCGGGGAGCTGTTTTTT
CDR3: CASSPSGTTNTGELFF

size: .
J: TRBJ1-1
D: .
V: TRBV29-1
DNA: TGCAGCGTTTTTAGGCCGGTGAACACTGAAGCTTTCTTT
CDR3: CSVFRPVNTEAFF

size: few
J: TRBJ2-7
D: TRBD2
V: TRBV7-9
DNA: TGTGCCGGCGGGAGGGCCGACGAGCAGTACTTC
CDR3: CAGGRADEQYF

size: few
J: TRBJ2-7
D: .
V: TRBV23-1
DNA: TGCGCCAGCAGTCGGGCCAGCCGGACCTACGAGCAGTACTTC
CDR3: CASSRASRTYEQYF

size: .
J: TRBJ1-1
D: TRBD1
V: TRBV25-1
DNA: TGTGCCAGCAGTCAAGGCAGGGGGGCTGAAGCTTTCTTT
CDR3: CASSQGRGAEAFF

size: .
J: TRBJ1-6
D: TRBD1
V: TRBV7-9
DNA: TGTGCCAGCAGCTTACGAGACAGGGGGCATTCACCCCTCCACTTT
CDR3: CASSLRDRGHSPLHF

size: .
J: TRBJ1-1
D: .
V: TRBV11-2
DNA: TGTGCCAGCAGCTTTCGGAATTATGGGAACACTGAAGCTTTCTTT
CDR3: CASSFRNYGNTEAFF

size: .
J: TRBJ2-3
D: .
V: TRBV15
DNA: TGTGCCACCAGCAGACCGGGACGCAAGCGAGCAGATACGCAGTATTTT
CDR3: CATSRPGRKRADTQYF

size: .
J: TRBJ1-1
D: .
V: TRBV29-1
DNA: TGCAGCGTTCTCAGGGGCCCTGAAGCTTTCTTT
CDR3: CSVLRGPEAFF

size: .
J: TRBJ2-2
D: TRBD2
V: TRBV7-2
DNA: TGTGCCAGCAGCTTGGCTAGCGGGAGTAGCACCGGGGAGCTGTTTTTT
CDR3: CASSLASGSSTGELFF

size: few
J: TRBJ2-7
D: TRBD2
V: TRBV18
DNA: TGTGCCAGCTCACCGGGACTAGCGACCTACGAGCAGTACTTC
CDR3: CASSPGLATYEQYF

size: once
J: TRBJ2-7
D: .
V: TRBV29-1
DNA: TGCAGCGTTGAGAGAGGCAAAGCCCCCTACGAGCAGTACTTC
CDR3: CSVERGKAPYEQYF

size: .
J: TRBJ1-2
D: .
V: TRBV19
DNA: TGTGCCAGTAGTATAGAAGGATTTACCTATGGCTACACCTTC
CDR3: CASSIEGFTYGYTF

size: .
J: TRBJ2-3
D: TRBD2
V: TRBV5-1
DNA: TGCGCCAGCAGCTTGAAACTAGCGGGAGTCCCAGATACGCAGTATTTT
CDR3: CASSLKLAGVPDTQYF

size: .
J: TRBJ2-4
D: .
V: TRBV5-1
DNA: TGCGCCAGCAGCCCCCTTATGACATTTATCAGAGCCAAAAACATTCAGTACTTC
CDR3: CASSPLMTFIRAKNIQYF

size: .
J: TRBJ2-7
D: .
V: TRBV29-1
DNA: TGCAGCGGCGGACAGACCTACGAGCAGTACTTC
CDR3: CSGGQTYEQYF

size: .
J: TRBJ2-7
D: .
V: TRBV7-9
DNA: TGTGCCAGCAGCTTATGGACAGACTCCTACGAGCAGTACTTC
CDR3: CASSLWTDSYEQYF

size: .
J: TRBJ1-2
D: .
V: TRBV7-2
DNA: TGTGCCAGCAGTCCGCCCCCCAGGGCAGGCTATGGCTACACCTTC
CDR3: CASSPPPRAGYGYTF

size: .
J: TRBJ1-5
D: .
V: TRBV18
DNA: TGTGCCAGCTCCCGGGGGGGGCGAACGGGGAACGATCAGCCCCAGCATTTT
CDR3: CASSRGGRTGNDQPQHF

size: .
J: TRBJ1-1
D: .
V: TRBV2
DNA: TGTGCCAGCAGTAACCGGGACCTGAACACTGAAGCTTTCTTT
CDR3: CASSNRDLNTEAFF

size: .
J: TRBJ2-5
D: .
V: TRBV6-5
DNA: TGTGCCAGCACCCTCAGAGCGAAGGAGACCCAGTACTTC
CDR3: CASTLRAKETQYF

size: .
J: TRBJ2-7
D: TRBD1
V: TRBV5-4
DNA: TGTGCCAGCAGTTTTACAGGGGCAGTTCTCCACGAGCAGTACTTC
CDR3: CASSFTGAVLHEQYF

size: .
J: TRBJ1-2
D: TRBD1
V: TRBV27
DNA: TGTGCCAGCAGTTTATCCCAGGGGGCTCGCTATGGCTACACCTTC
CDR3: CASSLSQGARYGYTF

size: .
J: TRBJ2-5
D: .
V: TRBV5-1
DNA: TGCGCCAGCAGCTTAGGCCAAGAGACCCAGTACTTC
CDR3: CASSLGQETQYF